Each of the 11 T cell receptor beta chains below was sequenced from the same sample in a study of lymphopenia after photon versus proton radiotherapy (dated by TCRdb to between 2019 and 2020). Libraries were constructed by the immunoSEQ multiplex PCR assay. TCRdb limited this immuneACCESS table to in-frame rearrangements with V and J called. A share of clones is missing; checked studies link under half to unresolved V genes, and the rest is unexplained. In all, the sample holds approximately 160,000 clones, and 75% to 90% of those were seen once. Approximately 4.7% of the sample is held by the ten biggest clonotypes. This sample comprised peripheral blood, obtained from a patient treated with photon-based radiotherapy. These receptor sequences come from a man aged 50 to 60 with gastric cancer.

The chain has TRBV4-2 and TRBJ1-3; no firm D call. V lost 1 base and J lost 2, with 6 bases in between. The CDR3 is made up of 14 amino acids. The germline V gene encodes CDR1 LGHNA and CDR2 YNFKEQ. CDR3 sequence: CASSQGQAGNTIYF. For the CDR3, the DNA is TGTGCCAGCAGCCAAGGACAAGCTGGAAACACCATATATTTT.

The chain uses TRBV15 and TRBJ2-7, with TRBD1 matching 7 bases. Germline lookup yields CDR1 LNHNV and CDR2 YYDKDF (reference sequence). Unmatched junction bases numbered 9, after V lost 5 bases and J lost 2 bases. This CDR3 is built from 15 residues. CDR3 DNA: TGTGCCACCAGCGCCCGTCCAGGGGGTCCCTACGAGCAGTACTTC. Amino acid sequence: CATSARPGGPYEQYF.

The genes are TRBV7-3 and TRBJ1-1; D might be TRBD1 (6 bases). The V and J ends lost 4 bases and 1 base respectively, with 19 bases between them. CDR1 SGHTA and CDR2 FQGTGA come from the germline V gene. The CDR3 extends over 17 amino acids. The CDR3 reads CASSSDGQLRPNTEAFF. The CDR3 DNA is TGTGCCAGCAGCTCCGATGGACAGCTGAGGCCGAACACTGAAGCTTTCTTT.

The V and J genes are TRBV18 and TRBJ2-7, with 8 nucleotides matching TRBD2. The CDR3 contains 15 residues. The ends lost 4 bases at V and 3 bases at J; junction bases unmatched: 8. The germline gives CDR1 KGHSH, CDR2 LQKENI. The CDR3 nucleotides read TGTGCCAGCTCACAAACTAGCGGAGGGGTCTACGAGCAGTACTTC. This sequence encodes CASSQTSGGVYEQYF.

In this sample, this clone turned up once. The genes are TRBV6-5 and TRBJ2-7; 10 nucleotides line up with TRBD1. This CDR3 region has 14 residues. The germline gives CDR1 MNHEY, CDR2 SVGAGI. With 6 bases clipped from V and 3 bases from J, the junction kept 5 bases outside the gene matches. CDR3 region: CASSRGQGDYEQYF. For the CDR3, the DNA is TGTGCCAGCAGCCGAGGACAGGGGGACTACGAGCAGTACTTC.

The V call is TRBV2, the J call TRBJ1-1; 8 nucleotides align to TRBD1. The junction had 4 bases not matched to a gene; V was cut back by 6 bases and J by 7 bases. This CDR3 has 12 residues. CDR1 SNHLY and CDR2 FYNNEI come from the germline V gene. The CDR3: CASRGDRGEAFF. In nucleotides, the CDR3 is TGTGCCAGCAGAGGAGACAGGGGTGAAGCTTTCTTT.

The chain couples TRBV7-9 to TRBJ1-4, with 9 bases matching TRBD1. CDR1 is SEHNR and CDR2 is FQNEAQ in the germline V gene (reference sequence). With 6 bases clipped from V and 4 bases from J, the junction kept 6 bases outside the gene matches. The CDR3 is 15 amino acids. The CDR3, as DNA: TGTGCCAGCAGTAAGACAGGGGGACTTAATGAAAAACTGTTTTTT. Amino acid sequence: CASSKTGGLNEKLFF.

The chain has TRBV10-3 and TRBJ2-7; D is perhaps TRBD2 (5 bases). V gave up 6 bases and J gave up 5 bases, with 17 bases separating them. The CDR3 contains 14 residues. The germline V gene has CDR1 ENHRY and CDR2 SYGVKD. The CDR3 DNA reads TGTGCCATCAGCTCCGTTGGGAGTGGCGACGAGCAGTACTTC. Its protein is CAISSVGSGDEQYF.

The chain combines TRBV6-1 with TRBJ2-7; 12 positions match TRBD2. The length of the CDR3 is 15 residues. Trimming took 7 bases from V and 0 from J; bases not matched to a gene: 4. Germline values: CDR1 MNHNS, CDR2 SASEGT. CDR3 sequence (DNA): TGTGCCAGCAATCTAGCGGGAGGGAGCTCCTACGAGCAGTACTTC. Protein product: CASNLAGGSSYEQYF.

This chain uses TRBV5-1 with TRBJ2-7, with D unclear. V lost 0 bases and J lost 3, with 13 bases in between. Germline V gene lookup returns CDR1 SGHRS and CDR2 YFSETQ. CDR3 length equals 15 residues. This chain's CDR3 is CASSLAGGTLYEQYF. CDR3 sequence (DNA): TGCGCCAGCAGCTTGGCCGGCGGAACCCTCTACGAGCAGTACTTC. The variable domain in full, with the rest retrieved from reference TRBV5-1 and TRBJ2-7, is KAGVTQTPRYLIKTRGQQVTLSCSPISGHRSVSWYQQTPGQGLQFLFEYFSETQRNKGNFPGRFSGRQFSNSRSEMNVSTLELGDSALYLCASSLAGGTLYEQYFGPGTRLTVT.

About this clone itself: Other DNA sequences in the same sample also yield this CDR3. The chain links TRBV7-2 to TRBJ2-2; D unclear. With 3 bases removed from V and 5 bases from J, the gap between germline ends came to 4 bases. In germline, CDR1 is SGHTA, CDR2 FQGNSA. This CDR3 contains 12 residues. As DNA, the CDR3 is TGTGCCAGCAGCTTTGTGACCGGGGAGCTGTTTTTT. Translation gives CASSFVTGELFF.